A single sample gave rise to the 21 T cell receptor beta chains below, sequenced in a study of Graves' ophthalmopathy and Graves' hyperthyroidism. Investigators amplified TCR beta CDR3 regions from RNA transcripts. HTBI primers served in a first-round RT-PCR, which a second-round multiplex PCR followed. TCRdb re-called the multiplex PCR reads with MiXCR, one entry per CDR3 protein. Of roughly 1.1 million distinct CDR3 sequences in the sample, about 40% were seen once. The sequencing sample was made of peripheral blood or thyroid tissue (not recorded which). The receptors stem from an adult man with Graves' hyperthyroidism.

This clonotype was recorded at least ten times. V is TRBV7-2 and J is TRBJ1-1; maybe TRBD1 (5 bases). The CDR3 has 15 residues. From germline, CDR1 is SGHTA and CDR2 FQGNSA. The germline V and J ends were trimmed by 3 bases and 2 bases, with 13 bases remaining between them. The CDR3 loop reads CASSFWGSDNTEAFF. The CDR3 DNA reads TGTGCCAGCAGCTTCTGGGGCAGCGATAACACTGAAGCTTTCTTT.

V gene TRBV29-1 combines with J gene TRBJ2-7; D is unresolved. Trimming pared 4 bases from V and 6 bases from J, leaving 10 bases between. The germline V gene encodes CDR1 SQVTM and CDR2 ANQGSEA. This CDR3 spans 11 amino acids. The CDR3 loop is CSVGLSREQYF. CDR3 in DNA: TGCAGCGTTGGGCTCTCGCGCGAGCAGTACTTC.

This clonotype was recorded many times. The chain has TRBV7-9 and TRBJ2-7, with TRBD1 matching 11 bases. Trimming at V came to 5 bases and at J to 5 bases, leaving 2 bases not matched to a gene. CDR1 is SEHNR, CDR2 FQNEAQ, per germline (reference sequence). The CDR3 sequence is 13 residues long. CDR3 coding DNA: TGTGCCAGCAGCGGGGACAGGGGGGACGAGCAGTACTTC. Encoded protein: CASSGDRGDEQYF.

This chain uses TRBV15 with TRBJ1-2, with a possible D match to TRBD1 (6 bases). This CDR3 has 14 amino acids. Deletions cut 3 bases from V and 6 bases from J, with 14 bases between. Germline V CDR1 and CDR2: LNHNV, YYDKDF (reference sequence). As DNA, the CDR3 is TGTGCCACCAGCAGGGACGGGGGGCTTAATGGCTACACCTTC. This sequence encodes CATSRDGGLNGYTF.

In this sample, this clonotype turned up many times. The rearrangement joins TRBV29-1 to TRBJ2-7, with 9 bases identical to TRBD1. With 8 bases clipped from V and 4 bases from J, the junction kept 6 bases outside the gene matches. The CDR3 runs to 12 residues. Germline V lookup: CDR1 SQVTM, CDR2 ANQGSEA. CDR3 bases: TGCAGCCTGGGACAGGGAGTATACGAGCAGTACTTC. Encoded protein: CSLGQGVYEQYF.

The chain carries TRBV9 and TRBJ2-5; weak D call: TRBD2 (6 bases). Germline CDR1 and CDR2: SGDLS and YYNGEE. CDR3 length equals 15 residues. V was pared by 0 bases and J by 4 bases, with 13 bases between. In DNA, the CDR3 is TGTGCCAGCAGCGTAGGGGGCGGGGTATCAGAGACCCAGTACTTC. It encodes CASSVGGGVSETQYF.

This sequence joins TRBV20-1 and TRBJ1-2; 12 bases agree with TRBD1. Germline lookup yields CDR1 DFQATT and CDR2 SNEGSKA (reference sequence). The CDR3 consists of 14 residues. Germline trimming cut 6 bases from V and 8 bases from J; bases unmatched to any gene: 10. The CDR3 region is CSAKGQGAGLGYTF. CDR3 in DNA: TGCAGTGCCAAGGGACAGGGGGCAGGGTTGGGCTACACCTTC.

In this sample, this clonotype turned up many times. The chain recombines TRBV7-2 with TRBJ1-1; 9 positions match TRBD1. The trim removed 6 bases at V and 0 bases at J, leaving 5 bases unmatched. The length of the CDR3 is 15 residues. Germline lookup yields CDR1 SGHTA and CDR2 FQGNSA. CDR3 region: CASSRRQGVNTEAFF. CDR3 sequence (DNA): TGTGCCAGCAGTCGTAGACAGGGGGTGAACACTGAAGCTTTCTTT.

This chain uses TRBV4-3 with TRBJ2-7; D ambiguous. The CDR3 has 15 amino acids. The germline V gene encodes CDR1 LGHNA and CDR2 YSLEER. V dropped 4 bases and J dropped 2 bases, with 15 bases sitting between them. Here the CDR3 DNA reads TGCGCCAGCAGCCGGGATTCTAGGCGAACCTACGAGCAGTACTTC. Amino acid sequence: CASSRDSRRTYEQYF.

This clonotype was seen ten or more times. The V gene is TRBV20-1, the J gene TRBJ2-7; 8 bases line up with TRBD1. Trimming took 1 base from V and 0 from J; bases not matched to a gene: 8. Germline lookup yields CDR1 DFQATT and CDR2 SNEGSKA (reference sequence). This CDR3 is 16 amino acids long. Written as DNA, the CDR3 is TGCAGTGCTAGAGGCGACAGGGGCTTCCTCTCCTACGAGCAGTACTTC. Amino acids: CSARGDRGFLSYEQYF.

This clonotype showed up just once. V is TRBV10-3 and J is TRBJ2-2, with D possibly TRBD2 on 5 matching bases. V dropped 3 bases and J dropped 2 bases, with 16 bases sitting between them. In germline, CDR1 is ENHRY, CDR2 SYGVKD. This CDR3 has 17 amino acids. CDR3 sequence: CAISELGLAANTGELFF. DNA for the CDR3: TGTGCCATCAGTGAATTAGGGCTAGCAGCAAACACCGGGGAGCTGTTTTTT.

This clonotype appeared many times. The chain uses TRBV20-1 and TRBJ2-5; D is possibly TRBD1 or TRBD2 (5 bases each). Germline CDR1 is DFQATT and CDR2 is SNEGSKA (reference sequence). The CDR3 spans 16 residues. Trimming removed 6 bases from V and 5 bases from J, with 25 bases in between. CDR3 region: CSAKHGVGRESETQYF. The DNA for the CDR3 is TGCAGTGCGAAGCACGGGGTGGGCAGGGAGTCGGAGACCCAGTACTTC.

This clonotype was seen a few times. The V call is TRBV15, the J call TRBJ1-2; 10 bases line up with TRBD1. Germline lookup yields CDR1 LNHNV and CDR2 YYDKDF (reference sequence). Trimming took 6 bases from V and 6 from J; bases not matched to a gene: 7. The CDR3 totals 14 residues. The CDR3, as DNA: TGTGCCACCAGAAGGGACAGGGGAATTCATGGCTACACCTTC. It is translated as CATRRDRGIHGYTF.

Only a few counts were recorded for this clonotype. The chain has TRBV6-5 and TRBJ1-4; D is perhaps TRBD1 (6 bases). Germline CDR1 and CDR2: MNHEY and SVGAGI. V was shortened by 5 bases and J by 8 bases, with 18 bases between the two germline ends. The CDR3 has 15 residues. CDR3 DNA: TGTGCCAGCAGTCGCTCAGGGGCCCTTAGAGAAAAACTGTTTTTT. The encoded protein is CASSRSGALREKLFF.

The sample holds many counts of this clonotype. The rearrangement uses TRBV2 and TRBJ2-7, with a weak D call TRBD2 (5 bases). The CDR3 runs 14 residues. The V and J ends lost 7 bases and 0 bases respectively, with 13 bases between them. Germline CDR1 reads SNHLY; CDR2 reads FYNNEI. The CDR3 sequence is CASIERRSSYEQYF. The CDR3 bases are TGTGCCAGCATCGAGCGGAGGAGCTCCTACGAGCAGTACTTC. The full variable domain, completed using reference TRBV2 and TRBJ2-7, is EPEVTQTPSHQVTQMGQEVILRCVPISNHLYFYWYRQILGQKVEFLVSFYNNEISEKSEIFDDQFSVERPDGSNFTLKIRSTKLEDSAMYFCASIERRSSYEQYFGPGTRLTVT.

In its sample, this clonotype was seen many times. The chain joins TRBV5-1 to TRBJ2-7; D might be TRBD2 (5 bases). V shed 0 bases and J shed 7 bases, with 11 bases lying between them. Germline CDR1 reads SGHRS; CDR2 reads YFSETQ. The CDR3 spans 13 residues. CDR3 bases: TGCGCCAGCAGCTTGGTGCCCTGGGAGGAGCAGTACTTC. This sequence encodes CASSLVPWEEQYF.

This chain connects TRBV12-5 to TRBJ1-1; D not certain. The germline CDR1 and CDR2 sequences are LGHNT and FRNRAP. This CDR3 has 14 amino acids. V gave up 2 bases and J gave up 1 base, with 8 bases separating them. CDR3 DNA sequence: TGTGCTAGTGGTTTGTGGCCCGCGAACACTGAAGCTTTCTTT. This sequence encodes CASGLWPANTEAFF.

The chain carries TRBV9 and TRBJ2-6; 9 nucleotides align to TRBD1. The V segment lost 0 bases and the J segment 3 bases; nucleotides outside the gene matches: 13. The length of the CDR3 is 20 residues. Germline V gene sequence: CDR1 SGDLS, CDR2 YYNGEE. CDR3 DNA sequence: TGTGCCAGCAGCGTAGAGACAGGGGGAGGGCGGGACTATGGGGCCAACGTCCTGACTTTC. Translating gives CASSVETGGGRDYGANVLTF.

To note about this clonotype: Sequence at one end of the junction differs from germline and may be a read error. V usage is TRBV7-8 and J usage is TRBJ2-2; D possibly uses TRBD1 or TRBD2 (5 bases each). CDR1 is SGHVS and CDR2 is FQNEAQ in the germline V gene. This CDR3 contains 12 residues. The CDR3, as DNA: TGTGCCAACAGCTTAGTGAGGGGAGAGCTGTTTTTT. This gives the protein CANSLVRGELFF. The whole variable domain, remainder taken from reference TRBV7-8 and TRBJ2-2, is GAGVSQSPRYKVAKRGQDVALRCDPISGHVSLFWYQQALGQGPEFLTYFQNEAQLDKSGLPSDRFFAERPEGSVSTLKIQRTQQEDSAVYLCANSLVRGELFFGEGSRLTVL.

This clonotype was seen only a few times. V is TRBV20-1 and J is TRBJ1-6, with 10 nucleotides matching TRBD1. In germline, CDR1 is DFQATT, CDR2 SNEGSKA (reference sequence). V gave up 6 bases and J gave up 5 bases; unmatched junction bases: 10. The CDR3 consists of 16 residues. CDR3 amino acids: CSANRDRGLDNSPLHF. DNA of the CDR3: TGCAGTGCCAACCGGGACAGGGGTTTAGATAATTCACCCCTCCACTTT.

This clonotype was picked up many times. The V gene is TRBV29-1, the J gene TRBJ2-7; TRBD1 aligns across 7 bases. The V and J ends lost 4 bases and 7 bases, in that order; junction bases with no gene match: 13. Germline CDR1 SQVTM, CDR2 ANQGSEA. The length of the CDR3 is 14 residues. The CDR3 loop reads CSVVIQGKMWEQYF. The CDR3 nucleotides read TGCAGCGTTGTTATACAGGGGAAGATGTGGGAGCAGTACTTC.